Below, 21 T cell receptor beta chains from the same sample are listed, as sequenced in a study of response to subunit inactivated influenza vaccine. TCRdb ran MiXCR on the RT-PCR reads and lists one entry per CDR3 protein. The table records just over 300,000 distinct CDR3 sequences, about a fifth of them present only once. The specimen was PBMCs from blood, collected about 19 months after vaccination. These TCRs come from a man between 50 and 75 years old who received an inactivated influenza vaccine.

V is TRBV24-1 and J is TRBJ2-1; 15 positions agree with TRBD2. CDR3 length equals 16 residues. Germline CDR1 and CDR2: KGHDR and SFDVKD. The ends lost 9 bases at V and 1 base at J; junction bases unmatched: 3. CDR3 sequence: CATGGTSGGSYNEQFF. The CDR3 nucleotides read TGTGCCACCGGCGGGACTAGCGGGGGGTCCTACAATGAGCAGTTCTTC.

This clonotype has a handful of counts. CDR3 DNA sequence: TGTGCCAGCAGTCTGGGACAGGGTAGAAAACTGTTTTTT. Residues: CASSLGQGRKLFF. The rearrangement links TRBV7-9 to TRBJ1-4; 9 bases match TRBD1. With 6 bases clipped from V and 10 bases from J, the junction kept 6 bases outside the gene matches. The germline V gene has CDR1 SEHNR and CDR2 FQNEAQ (reference sequence). This CDR3 comprises 13 residues.

A word on this clonotype: One end of the junction is discordant with germline, which a read error may explain. This sequence joins TRBV19 and TRBJ1-5, with D possibly being TRBD1 (5 bases). The CDR3 is 14 residues long. Germline V gene data show CDR1 as LNHDA and CDR2 as SQIVND (reference sequence). CDR3 region: CASSTGYSNQAQHF. CDR3 coding DNA: TGTGCCAGTAGTACAGGGTATAGCAATCAGGCCCAGCATTTT.

The rearrangement uses TRBV20-1 and TRBJ1-5; D possibly corresponds to TRBD1 (5 bases). The CDR3 is made up of 14 amino acids. From germline, CDR1 is DFQATT and CDR2 SNEGSKA (reference sequence). Trimming took 5 bases from V and 7 from J, leaving 18 bases between them. CDR3 residues: CSAHSRGVRQPQHF. CDR3 nucleotides: TGCAGTGCTCATAGTCGGGGCGTCAGACAGCCCCAGCATTTT.

This clonotype has a count of ten or more. The chain employs TRBV7-2 and TRBJ1-5; 8 bases fit TRBD1. Unmatched junction bases numbered 1, after V lost 5 bases and J lost 1 base. The CDR3 is 14 amino acids. Germline CDR1 reads SGHTA; CDR2 reads FQGNSA. The CDR3 protein is CASSRTGSNQPQHF. The DNA for the CDR3 is TGTGCCAGCAGCCGGACAGGGAGCAATCAGCCCCAGCATTTT.

The chain has TRBV15 and TRBJ1-1; unclear D gene. This CDR3 region has 15 residues. V lost 1 base, J lost 7 bases, and 16 bases lay in between. Germline values: CDR1 LNHNV, CDR2 YYDKDF (reference sequence). This CDR3 is CATSRASGMVGEAFF. The CDR3 nucleotides are TGTGCCACCAGCAGAGCTTCGGGTATGGTCGGTGAAGCTTTCTTT.

This chain joins TRBV10-3 and TRBJ2-2, with a weak D call TRBD2 (6 bases). The CDR3 consists of 16 residues. CDR1 is ENHRY, CDR2 SYGVKD, per germline. Trimming cost V 8 bases and J 2 bases, with 18 bases left between them. The CDR3 DNA reads as TGTGCCATCTTTGATCCCGGGACTCCCAACACCGGGGAGCTGTTTTTT. Translation gives CAIFDPGTPNTGELFF.

This clonotype was recorded at least ten times. The V and J genes are TRBV10-3 and TRBJ1-6; D remains unclear. CDR3 size: 14 residues. V lost 6 bases, J lost 4 bases, and 10 bases lay in between. Looked up from germline, CDR1 is ENHRY and CDR2 is SYGVKD. CDR3 amino acids: CAIRETEYNSPLHF. As DNA, the CDR3 is TGTGCCATCAGGGAAACAGAGTATAATTCACCCCTCCACTTT.

This chain connects TRBV4-3 to TRBJ2-1; 9 nucleotides agree with TRBD2. CDR3 length: 15 amino acids. J was trimmed by 10 bases and V by 1 base; bases with no gene match: 8. The germline V gene encodes CDR1 LGHNA and CDR2 YSLEER. Here the CDR3 reads CASSQVDSGRDEQFF. The CDR3 DNA is TGCGCCAGCAGCCAAGTGGATAGCGGGAGAGACGAGCAGTTCTTC.

This clonotype came up many times. The J gene is TRBJ1-6, the V gene TRBV3-1, with D hard to call. The V end was cut by 4 bases, the J end by 4 bases, with 5 bases between. CDR1 is LGHDT, CDR2 YNNKEL, per germline (reference sequence). The CDR3 length is 13 residues. The CDR3 DNA reads TGTGCCAGCAGCCCCCGGTATAATTCACCCCTCCACTTT. Protein sequence: CASSPRYNSPLHF.

This clonotype was counted only a few times. V is TRBV6-7 and J is TRBJ1-5, with D maybe TRBD1 (5 bases). TRBV6-7 falls under the ORF class, with uncertain function. Trimming cost V 0 bases and J 0 bases, with 15 bases left between them. The CDR3 is made up of 18 amino acids. The CDR3 spells CASSYSLQSGDSNQPQHF. The CDR3 DNA is TGTGCCAGCAGTTACTCGCTTCAGTCGGGGGATAGCAATCAGCCCCAGCATTTT.

The rearrangement links TRBV10-2 to TRBJ2-5, with TRBD2 matching 9 bases. V was pared by 8 bases and J by 5 bases, with 6 bases of the junction left unmatched. The CDR3 is 13 residues long. Looked up from germline, CDR1 is WSHSY and CDR2 is SAAADI. CDR3 amino acids: CASCGGGMETQYF. The CDR3 DNA reads TGCGCCAGCTGCGGGGGGGGCATGGAGACCCAGTACTTC.

This clonotype has only a few counts. CDR3 bases: TGTGCCAGCAGCTTATACACTAACTATGGCTACACCTTC. Translation gives CASSLYTNYGYTF. This chain connects TRBV7-8 to TRBJ1-2; D not certain. Germline V CDR1 and CDR2: SGHVS, FQNEAQ. V was trimmed by 2 bases and J by 0 bases, leaving 4 bases between them. CDR3 length: 13 residues.

This clonotype has a handful of counts. The CDR3 DNA reads TGTGCCGGATGCTATGGCAGTAGAATGCGCAATCAGCCCCAGCATTTT. Amino acids: CAGCYGSRMRNQPQHF. This sequence joins TRBV6-1 and TRBJ1-5; D not certain. Trimming took off 11 bases at V and 2 bases at J, with 22 bases between the two ends. Germline values: CDR1 MNHNS, CDR2 SASEGT. The length of the CDR3 is 16 residues.

The chain employs TRBV20-1 and TRBJ2-3, with 10 bases lining up with TRBD2. The germline V gene has CDR1 DFQATT and CDR2 SNEGSKA (reference sequence). This CDR3 has 15 residues. V trimming: 1 base; J trimming: 4 bases; junction bases outside the gene matches: 5. CDR3 sequence: CSARAAGGPSDTQYF. The CDR3, as DNA: TGCAGTGCTAGAGCAGCGGGGGGGCCCTCAGATACGCAGTATTTT.

This clonotype was recorded many times. The chain recombines TRBV12-3 or TRBV12-4 with TRBJ1-5; D ambiguous. Trimming stripped 2 bases from V and 6 bases from J, with 11 bases between. The CDR3 covers 14 residues. CDR3 sequence (DNA): TGTGCCAGCAGTTTATCGGGCCGGGCTCAGCCCCAGCATTTT. Encoded protein: CASSLSGRAQPQHF.

This clonotype was seen many times. The chain has TRBV2 and TRBJ1-5; D is possibly TRBD1 (5 bases). V dropped 6 bases and J dropped 7 bases, with 13 bases sitting between them. Germline loops: CDR1 SNHLY, CDR2 FYNNEI. The CDR3 runs to 13 residues. The CDR3: CASRGGSGQPQHF. The CDR3 coding sequence is TGTGCCAGCAGGGGGGGTTCTGGGCAGCCCCAGCATTTT.

The sample holds many counts of this clonotype. The rearrangement joins TRBV11-2 to TRBJ1-1; D uncertain. The CDR3 has 12 residues. V was trimmed by 6 bases and J by 3 bases, leaving 8 bases between them. CDR1 and CDR2 from the germline V gene are SGHAT and FQNNGV. In nucleotides, the CDR3 is TGTGCCAGCAGTGCGCGGTACACTGAAGCTTTCTTT. This encodes CASSARYTEAFF.

This clonotype was seen more than once but under ten times. The chain employs TRBV12-3 or TRBV12-4 and TRBJ1-3; 9 nucleotides align to TRBD1. The CDR3 length is 14 residues. J gave up 7 bases and V 5 bases, and 6 bases lay outside the gene matches. The CDR3 loop reads CASSETGGANTIYF. The DNA for the CDR3 is TGTGCCAGCAGTGAAACAGGGGGCGCGAACACCATATATTTT.

For this clonotype: A read error may be the cause here, since a much bigger clone is one base away. This chain connects TRBV20-1 to TRBJ1-1; D is unresolved. This CDR3 has 12 residues. Germline CDR1 and CDR2: DFQATT and SNEGSKA (reference sequence). CDR3 sequence: CSARVLNTEALF. The CDR3 nucleotides read TGCAGTGCTAGAGTTCTGAACACTGAAGCTTTATTT.

This clonotype has just a few counts. CDR3 nucleotide sequence: TGCAGTGCTTTTGGACTAGCGGGCGGAGGGGAGACCCAGTACTTC. This translates into CSAFGLAGGGETQYF. The rearrangement joins TRBV20-1 to TRBJ2-5; 11 bases align to TRBD2. The CDR3 extends over 15 amino acids. V was clipped by 5 bases and J by 5 bases; unmatched bases: 10. Germline CDR1 and CDR2: DFQATT and SNEGSKA (reference sequence).